The 10 T cell receptor beta chains listed next were all sequenced from one sample in a study of blood T cell repertoires in COVID-19. Only in-frame clones appear in the TCRdb table, and some are missing; sequencing was by immunoSEQ multiplex PCR. The table records 200,000 to 250,000 clones, around four fifths of them present only once. The sample comprised peripheral blood. The receptors derive from a woman older than 75 with active or convalescent COVID-19.

The rearrangement links TRBV19 to TRBJ2-3; the D gene is possibly TRBD2 (5 bases). V dropped 0 bases and J dropped 0 bases, with 10 bases sitting between them. Germline V gene lookup returns CDR1 LNHDA and CDR2 SQIVND (reference sequence). The CDR3 runs 16 residues. The CDR3 spells CASSIDTRTSTDTQYF. In DNA form, the CDR3 reads TGTGCCAGTAGTATAGACACAAGGACTAGCACAGATACGCAGTATTTT.

The J gene is TRBJ2-7, the V gene TRBV30, with TRBD2 identical over 9 bases. The CDR3 extends over 17 amino acids. CDR1 GTSNPN and CDR2 SVGIG come from the germline V gene (reference sequence). The junction had 10 bases not matched to a gene; V was cut back by 1 base and J by 0 bases. This CDR3 reads CAWSAPPVAGASYEQYF. CDR3 DNA sequence: TGTGCCTGGAGTGCACCGCCGGTAGCGGGAGCCTCCTACGAGCAGTACTTC.

The V gene is TRBV7-2, the J gene TRBJ2-1; 9 bases match TRBD1. The V gene end was trimmed by 5 bases and the J gene end by 0 bases; junction bases not matched to a gene: 11. This CDR3 has 18 residues. Per germline, CDR1 SGHTA and CDR2 FQGNSA. The CDR3 spells CASSGTGKVMSSYNEQFF. CDR3 DNA: TGTGCCAGCAGCGGGACAGGGAAGGTAATGAGCTCCTACAATGAGCAGTTCTTC.

The V call is TRBV7-2, the J call TRBJ1-6; D might be TRBD1 (6 bases). Trimming shortened V by 2 bases and J by 0 bases, and 11 bases separated the two germline ends. The CDR3 is 17 residues long. CDR1 and CDR2 (germline): SGHTA, FQGNSA. In nucleotides, the CDR3 is TGTGCCAGCAGCTTAATCGGGACATCCTCCTATAATTCACCCCTCCACTTT. Protein product: CASSLIGTSSYNSPLHF.

The chain is built from TRBV5-1 and TRBJ2-5, with TRBD2 matching over 9 bases. CDR3 length: 14 amino acids. CDR1 SGHRS and CDR2 YFSETQ come from the germline V gene. J gave up 5 bases and V 0 bases, and 2 bases lay outside the gene matches. The CDR3 spells CASSLGLADETQYF. As DNA, the CDR3 is TGCGCCAGCAGCTTGGGACTAGCGGACGAGACCCAGTACTTC.

The V and J genes are TRBV6-6 and TRBJ2-4; 10 bases map to TRBD1. J lost 0 bases, V lost 5 bases, and 7 bases had no gene match. Per germline, CDR1 MNHNY and CDR2 SVGAGI (reference sequence). The CDR3 consists of 17 residues. The CDR3 here is CASSRGGQGLAKNIQYF. The CDR3 bases are TGTGCCAGCAGTCGGGGGGGACAGGGGTTAGCCAAAAACATTCAGTACTTC.

The rearrangement links TRBV3-1 (or the pseudogene TRBV3-2) to TRBJ1-2; maybe TRBD1 (5 bases). V dropped 0 bases and J dropped 8 bases, with 7 bases sitting between them. The CDR3 runs 12 residues. Germline V gene data show CDR1 as LGHDT and CDR2 as YNNKEL (reference sequence). The CDR3 region has the DNA TGTGCCAGCAGCCAAGATTGGGGCGGCTACACCTTC. This translates into CASSQDWGGYTF.

The rearrangement links TRBV5-1 to TRBJ2-2, with TRBD2 identical over 10 bases. The CDR3 extends over 15 amino acids. Germline V gene sequence: CDR1 SGHRS, CDR2 YFSETQ. Losses at the gene ends were 1 base for V and 6 bases for J; bases not matched to a gene: 3. CDR3 nucleotides: TGCGCCAGCAGCTTGAGCGGGGGGGCCGCCGGGGAGCTGTTTTTT. It yields the protein CASSLSGGAAGELFF. Full variable domain (missing parts from reference TRBV5-1 and TRBJ2-2): KAGVTQTPRYLIKTRGQQVTLSCSPISGHRSVSWYQQTPGQGLQFLFEYFSETQRNKGNFPGRFSGRQFSNSRSEMNVSTLELGDSALYLCASSLSGGAAGELFFGEGSRLTVL.

The genes are TRBV4-1 and TRBJ2-4; 11 bases match TRBD2. CDR3 size: 17 residues. V was pared by 0 bases and J by 4 bases, with 5 bases of the junction left unmatched. Germline V CDR1 and CDR2: MGHRA, YSYEKL. The chain's CDR3 is CASSQDSLAGVKNIQYF. The CDR3 nucleotides read TGCGCCAGCAGCCAAGATTCACTAGCGGGGGTAAAAAACATTCAGTACTTC.

The chain links TRBV15 to TRBJ2-4, with D perhaps TRBD2 (5 bases). There are 15 residues in the CDR3. Trimming shortened V by 3 bases and J by 5 bases, and 14 bases separated the two germline ends. Germline CDR1 reads LNHNV; CDR2 reads YYDKDF (reference sequence). The CDR3, as DNA: TGTGCCACCAGCAGCCGCCGGGGTATCCAAAACATTCAGTACTTC. Translating it yields CATSSRRGIQNIQYF.